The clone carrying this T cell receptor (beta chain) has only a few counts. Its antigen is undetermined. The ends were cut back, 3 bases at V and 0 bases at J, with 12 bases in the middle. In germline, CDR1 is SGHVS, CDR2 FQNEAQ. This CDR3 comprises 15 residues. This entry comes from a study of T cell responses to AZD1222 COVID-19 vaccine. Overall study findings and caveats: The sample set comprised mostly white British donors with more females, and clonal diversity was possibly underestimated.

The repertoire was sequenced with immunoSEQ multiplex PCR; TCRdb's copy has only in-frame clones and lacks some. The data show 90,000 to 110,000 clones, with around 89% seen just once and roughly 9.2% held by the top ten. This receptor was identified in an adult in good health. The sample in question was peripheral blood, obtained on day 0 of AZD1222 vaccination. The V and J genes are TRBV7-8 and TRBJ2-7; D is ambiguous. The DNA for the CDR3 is TGTGCCAGCAGCTTGGTGGCAGTCAGCTCCTACGAGCAGTACTTC. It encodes CASSLVAVSSYEQYF.